This T cell receptor (beta chain) is drawn from a study of blood T cell repertoires in COVID-19. Whole-study context: Acute and convalescent COVID-19 samples came from the United States, Italy and Spain. From T cells, B-cell-depleted T cells, or PBMCs came the material, which was cDNA or gDNA.

The CDR3 is made up of 15 amino acids. Germline V gene sequence: CDR1 SNHLY, CDR2 FYNNEI. The J segment lost 2 bases and the V segment lost 6 bases, leaving 9 bases of the junction unmatched. TCRdb keeps only in-frame clones here, not all; method: immunoSEQ multiplex PCR. The sample shows 9,500 to 15,000 clones, roughly nine tenths of them seen only once. The chain has TRBV2 and TRBJ1-1, with TRBD1 matching 7 bases. The sequenced sample consisted of peripheral blood. The origin of this receptor is a man between 65 and 80 years old with active COVID-19. The CDR3 bases are TGTGCCAGCAGCGGACTACGAGGGGGCAACACTGAAGCTTTCTTT. Amino acid sequence: CASSGLRGGNTEAFF.